The 23 T cell receptor beta chains below were found in one sample sequenced in a study of T-cell reconstitution after alpha-beta-depleted transplantation in children. TCRbeta library construction was performed incorporating unique molecular identifiers. TCRdb called the PCR reads again in MiXCR, with one record for every CDR3 protein. The sample lists about 500,000 distinct CDR3 sequences, approximately 29% occurring once. The starting material was PBMCs from the stem cell graft donor, obtained from the stem cell graft. These receptors all stem from a human donor who donated a stem cell graft to a child with aplastic anemia.

V is TRBV20-1 and J is TRBJ2-1, with 11 bases identical to TRBD2. CDR3 length: 19 amino acids. With 0 bases clipped from V and 4 bases from J, the junction kept 14 bases outside the gene matches. Germline V gene lookup returns CDR1 DFQATT and CDR2 SNEGSKA (reference sequence). This chain's CDR3 is CSARDLRLGTSGMYNEQFF. The CDR3 DNA follows: TGCAGTGCTAGAGATTTGCGTTTAGGGACTAGCGGAATGTACAATGAGCAGTTCTTC.

This clonotype turned up a few times. The chain has TRBV20-1 and TRBJ1-3, with a possible D match to TRBD1 (5 bases). The CDR3 covers 15 residues. The V gene's germline CDR1 is DFQATT and CDR2 SNEGSKA (reference sequence). The germline V and J ends were trimmed by 3 bases and 0 bases, with 12 bases remaining between them. CDR3 residues: CSARRGTSSGNTIYF. The CDR3 DNA follows: TGCAGTGCTAGGAGGGGAACTAGCTCTGGAAACACCATATATTTT.

The chain links TRBV29-1 to TRBJ2-1; possible D gene TRBD1, 5 bases. The CDR3 consists of 12 residues. Trimming took off 6 bases at V and 7 bases at J, with 13 bases between the two ends. Germline V gives CDR1 SQVTM, CDR2 ANQGSEA. The CDR3 here is CSVRFQGNEQFF. The DNA for the CDR3 is TGCAGCGTCCGCTTTCAGGGAAATGAGCAGTTCTTC.

The chain carries TRBV29-1 and TRBJ1-1, with D possibly being TRBD1 (6 bases). Germline V gives CDR1 SQVTM, CDR2 ANQGSEA. Trimming left V 7 bases short and J 0 bases short, with 18 bases between. This CDR3 is 15 amino acids long. The CDR3 nucleotides are TGCAGCGCATACCTATCTGGACAGCTGAACACTGAAGCTTTCTTT. It translates to CSAYLSGQLNTEAFF.

This clonotype was seen a few times. The rearrangement uses TRBV20-1 and TRBJ2-1; D is ambiguous. The V and J ends lost 0 bases and 8 bases respectively, with 8 bases between them. The CDR3 contains 12 residues. Germline V gene sequence: CDR1 DFQATT, CDR2 SNEGSKA (reference sequence). CDR3: CSARDALDEQFF. The CDR3, as DNA: TGCAGTGCTAGAGATGCCCTAGATGAGCAGTTCTTC.

The rearrangement uses TRBV5-1 and TRBJ2-2; perhaps TRBD1 as D (6 bases). The CDR3 sequence is 15 residues long. Germline values: CDR1 SGHRS, CDR2 YFSETQ. Deletions cut 0 bases from V and 5 bases from J, with 11 bases between. The CDR3 region is CASSLARGDTGELFF. Written as DNA, the CDR3 is TGCGCCAGCAGCTTGGCCAGGGGAGATACCGGGGAGCTGTTTTTT.

This chain uses TRBV5-1 with TRBJ1-5; 7 nucleotides align to TRBD1. The CDR3 consists of 15 residues. V shed 5 bases and J 3 bases; nucleotides not matched to a gene: 8. Germline V CDR1 and CDR2: SGHRS, YFSETQ. The CDR3 DNA reads TGCGCCAGCAGATGGGACAGTGGCCCCAATCAGCCCCAGCATTTT. Its protein is CASRWDSGPNQPQHF.

This clonotype was seen only a few times. The chain links TRBV29-1 to TRBJ2-5; TRBD1 or TRBD2 may be the D gene (5 bases each). The CDR3 loop spans 14 amino acids. CDR1 and CDR2 (germline): SQVTM, ANQGSEA. V lost 6 bases to trimming and J lost 9 bases, with 23 bases between them. The CDR3 nucleotides read TGCAGCGTAATACCTTCAGGGACCCCCGGGGCCCAGTACTTC. Residues: CSVIPSGTPGAQYF.

The rearrangement links TRBV7-9 to TRBJ2-2; no firm D call. The germline CDR1 and CDR2 sequences are SEHNR and FQNEAQ (reference sequence). This CDR3 contains 15 residues. The V and J ends lost 5 bases and 3 bases respectively, with 13 bases between them. CDR3 region: CASSTTDPDTGELFF. CDR3 DNA sequence: TGTGCCAGCAGCACCACCGACCCTGACACCGGGGAGCTGTTTTTT.

In this sample, this clonotype turned up a few times. The rearrangement joins TRBV3-1 to TRBJ1-4; D is unclear. CDR1 LGHDT and CDR2 YNNKEL come from the germline V gene (reference sequence). V shed 4 bases and J shed 8 bases, with 17 bases lying between them. The CDR3 has 15 amino acids. The CDR3, as DNA: TGTGCCAGCAGCCCACGGTCCTCGGGTGGCGAAAAACTGTTTTTT. Protein sequence: CASSPRSSGGEKLFF.

The chain combines TRBV19 with TRBJ2-1; 9 bases agree with TRBD2. Germline CDR1 LNHDA, CDR2 SQIVND (reference sequence). The CDR3 covers 15 residues. V gave up 6 bases and J gave up 7 bases; unmatched junction bases: 10. The CDR3 reads CASSMGGRVRNEQFF. The CDR3 bases are TGTGCCAGTAGCATGGGCGGGAGGGTGCGAAATGAGCAGTTCTTC.

The chain carries TRBV12-3 or TRBV12-4 and TRBJ2-1; unclear D gene. CDR3 length: 11 residues. V was clipped by 1 base and J by 9 bases, with 4 bases between them. CDR3 region: CASSLGIEQFF. CDR3 DNA: TGTGCCAGCAGTTTAGGCATTGAGCAGTTCTTC.

Ten or more counts support this clonotype. The chain employs TRBV20-1 and TRBJ2-3; TRBD2 agrees at 14 bases. The V gene's germline CDR1 is DFQATT and CDR2 SNEGSKA (reference sequence). The CDR3 length is 16 residues. V lost 6 bases and J lost 4; bases outside the gene matches: 9. The DNA of the CDR3 is TGCAGTGCAAAGGCCGGGACTAGCGGGAGCCCAGATACGCAGTATTTT. The encoded protein is CSAKAGTSGSPDTQYF.

The rearrangement links TRBV20-1 to TRBJ1-2; 7 positions agree with TRBD1. J lost 5 bases, V lost 2 bases, and 8 bases had no gene match. This CDR3 contains 14 residues. Germline loops: CDR1 DFQATT, CDR2 SNEGSKA (reference sequence). CDR3 coding DNA: TGCAGTGCTAGACCTGACAGGGAATGGTATGGCTACACCTTC. Translated, it gives CSARPDREWYGYTF.

This clonotype was seen a few times. The rearrangement joins TRBV5-5 to TRBJ1-5; the D gene is possibly TRBD1 (6 bases). The V end lost 4 bases, the J end lost 2 bases, and 13 bases lay between the germline ends. CDR1 SGHKS and CDR2 YYEKEE come from the germline V gene (reference sequence). The CDR3 is 15 residues long. CDR3 sequence: CASSVQGNGNQPQHF. Here the CDR3 DNA reads TGTGCCAGCAGCGTTCAGGGGAATGGCAATCAGCCCCAGCATTTT.

J is TRBJ1-4 and V is TRBV7-2; D is undetermined. This CDR3 comprises 13 residues. Trimming shortened V by 6 bases and J by 10 bases, and 15 bases separated the two germline ends. The V gene's germline CDR1 is SGHTA and CDR2 FQGNSA. CDR3: CASSSDVSSKLFF. CDR3 nucleotides: TGTGCCAGCAGTTCCGACGTGTCTTCAAAACTGTTTTTT.

A few counts support this clonotype. The chain is built from TRBV5-6 and TRBJ2-2; TRBD1 is a possible D gene (5 bases). Trimming left V 5 bases short and J 2 bases short, with 16 bases between. The CDR3 is 16 amino acids. The germline V gene has CDR1 SGHDT and CDR2 YYEEEE. DNA for the CDR3: TGTGCCAGCAGAACAGGTCCCAACACCAACACCGGGGAGCTGTTTTTT. Residues: CASRTGPNTNTGELFF.

The CDR3 nucleotides read TGTGCCAGCAGCTGGGAGACCCAGTACTTC. It is translated as CASSWETQYF. V is TRBV6-1 and J is TRBJ2-5; D is unresolved. V was pared by 6 bases and J by 5 bases, with 4 bases between. CDR1 and CDR2 (germline): MNHNS, SASEGT. The CDR3 is 10 amino acids.

The V call is TRBV4-3, the J call TRBJ2-3; D remains ambiguous. V was trimmed by 1 base and J by 2 bases, leaving 10 bases between them. The CDR3 runs 15 residues. Looked up from germline, CDR1 is LGHNA and CDR2 is YSLEER. CDR3 protein: CASSQAERHTDTQYF. In nucleotides, the CDR3 is TGCGCCAGCAGCCAAGCAGAGAGGCACACAGATACGCAGTATTTT.

This clonotype was recorded a few times. This chain connects TRBV20-1 to TRBJ2-7, with a possible D match to TRBD1 (6 bases). V lost 1 base, J lost 1 base, and 17 bases lay in between. Germline V lookup: CDR1 DFQATT, CDR2 SNEGSKA (reference sequence). This CDR3 has 16 residues. The CDR3 bases are TGCAGTGCTAGAGGAGGAGGCAGGGGCTCGTCCTACGAGCAGTACTTC. This sequence encodes CSARGGGRGSSYEQYF.

This clonotype was seen a few times. The chain links TRBV6-5 to TRBJ1-2; D perhaps matches TRBD1 (5 bases). V shed 4 bases and J shed 4 bases, with 13 bases lying between them. This CDR3 comprises 14 residues. Looked up from germline, CDR1 is MNHEY and CDR2 is SVGAGI. CDR3 region: CASSWSRQPYGYTF. The CDR3 DNA is TGTGCCAGCAGTTGGTCGCGACAGCCCTATGGCTACACCTTC.

V and J are TRBV19 and TRBJ2-3, with 9 positions matching TRBD2. Germline CDR1 is LNHDA and CDR2 is SQIVND (reference sequence). This CDR3 region has 17 residues. V dropped 5 bases and J dropped 4; count of bases not matched to a gene: 13. CDR3 sequence reads: CASSRSALAGDADTQYF. In DNA, the CDR3 is TGTGCCAGTAGTCGATCTGCGTTAGCGGGAGATGCAGATACGCAGTATTTT.

This clonotype was picked up a small number of times. This chain joins TRBV7-9 and TRBJ2-7; 7 positions match TRBD1. There are 13 residues in the CDR3. Germline-derived CDR1 and CDR2 are SEHNR and FQNEAQ (reference sequence). Losses at the gene ends were 8 bases for V and 2 bases for J; bases not matched to a gene: 6. The CDR3 protein is CASGADRTYEQYF. The CDR3 DNA reads as TGTGCCAGCGGAGCGGACAGGACCTACGAGCAGTACTTC.